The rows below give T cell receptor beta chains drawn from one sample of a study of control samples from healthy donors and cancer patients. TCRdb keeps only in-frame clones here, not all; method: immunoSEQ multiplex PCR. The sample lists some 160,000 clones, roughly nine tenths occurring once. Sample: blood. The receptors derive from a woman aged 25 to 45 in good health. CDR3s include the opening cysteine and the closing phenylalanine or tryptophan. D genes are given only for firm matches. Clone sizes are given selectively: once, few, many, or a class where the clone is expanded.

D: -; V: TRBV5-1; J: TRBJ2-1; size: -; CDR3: CASSYPGHADNEQFF; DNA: TGCGCCAGCAGCTACCCGGGACACGCGGATAATGAGCAGTTCTTC
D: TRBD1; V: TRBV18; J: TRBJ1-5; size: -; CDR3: CASSPQYTGTDKNQPQHF; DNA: TGTGCCAGCTCTCCCCAATACACCGGGACAGATAAAAATCAGCCCCAGCATTTT
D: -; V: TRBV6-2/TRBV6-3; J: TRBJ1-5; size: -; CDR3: CASSTGFEEQPQHF; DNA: TGTGCCAGCAGTACAGGGTTCGAGGAACAGCCCCAGCATTTT
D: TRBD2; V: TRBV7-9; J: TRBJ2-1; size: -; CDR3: CASSNMREGRSEQFF; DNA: TGTGCCAGCAGCAACATGCGGGAGGGCCGTAGTGAGCAGTTCTTC
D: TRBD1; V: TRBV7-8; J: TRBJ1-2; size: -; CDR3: CASSFTGDYGYTF; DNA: TGTGCCAGCAGCTTTACAGGGGACTATGGCTACACCTTC
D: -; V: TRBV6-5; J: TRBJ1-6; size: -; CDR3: CASSWGGNYNSPLHF; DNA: TGTGCCAGCAGTTGGGGTGGAAACTATAATTCACCCCTCCACTTT
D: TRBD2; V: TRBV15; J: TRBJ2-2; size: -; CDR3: CATSRNRLAGNTGELFF; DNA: TGTGCCACCAGCAGGAATAGGCTAGCGGGGAACACCGGGGAGCTGTTTTTT
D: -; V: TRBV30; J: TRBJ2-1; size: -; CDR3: CAWSPSEYNEQFF; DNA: TGTGCCTGGAGCCCTAGCGAGTACAATGAGCAGTTCTTC
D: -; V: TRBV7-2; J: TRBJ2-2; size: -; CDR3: CASSFQVGTGELFF; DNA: TGTGCCAGCAGCTTCCAGGTGGGGACCGGGGAGCTGTTTTTT
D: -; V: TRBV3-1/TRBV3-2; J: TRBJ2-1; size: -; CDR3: CASSQDIVLNEQFF; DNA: TGTGCCAGCAGCCAAGATATAGTTTTGAATGAGCAGTTCTTC
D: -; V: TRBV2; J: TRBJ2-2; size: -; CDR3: CASSESRANTGELFF; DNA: TGTGCCAGCAGTGAAAGTCGAGCGAACACCGGGGAGCTGTTTTTT
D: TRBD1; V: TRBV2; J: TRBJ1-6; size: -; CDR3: CASSEAGTGFYNSPLHF; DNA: TGTGCCAGCAGTGAAGCCGGGACAGGTTTTTATAATTCACCCCTCCACTTT
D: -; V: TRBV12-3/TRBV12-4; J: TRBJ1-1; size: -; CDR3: CASSLQGNTEAFF; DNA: TGTGCCAGCAGCCTTCAGGGGAACACTGAAGCTTTCTTT
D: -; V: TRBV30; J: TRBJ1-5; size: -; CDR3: CASTGPGNQPQHF; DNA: TGTGCCTCCACAGGGCCGGGCAATCAGCCCCAGCATTTT
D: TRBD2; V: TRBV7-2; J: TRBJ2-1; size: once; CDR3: CASSLAGRLGREGLVFANEQFF; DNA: TGTGCCAGCAGCTTAGCCGGGAGGTTGGGGCGGGAGGGCCTTGTATTCGCCAATGAGCAGTTCTTC
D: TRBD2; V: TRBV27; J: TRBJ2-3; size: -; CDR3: CASSLSGLALPDTQYF; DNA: TGTGCCAGCAGTTTATCGGGACTAGCACTACCAGATACGCAGTATTTT
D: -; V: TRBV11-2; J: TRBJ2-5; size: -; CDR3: CASSLEGRFRMETQYF; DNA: TGTGCCAGCAGCTTAGAGGGGCGGTTCAGGATGGAGACCCAGTACTTC
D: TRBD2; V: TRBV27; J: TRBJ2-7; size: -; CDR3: CASSLLNPPLAGLRGEQYF; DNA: TGTGCCAGCAGTTTATTAAACCCCCCACTAGCGGGCCTCAGGGGCGAGCAGTACTTC
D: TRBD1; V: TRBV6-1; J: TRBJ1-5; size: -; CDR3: CASSDTGGSGNQPQHF; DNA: TGTGCCAGCAGTGACACAGGGGGTTCGGGCAATCAGCCCCAGCATTTT
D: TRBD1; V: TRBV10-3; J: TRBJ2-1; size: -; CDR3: CAIRGQGVSSYNEQFF; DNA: TGTGCCATCAGAGGACAGGGCGTAAGCTCCTACAATGAGCAGTTCTTC
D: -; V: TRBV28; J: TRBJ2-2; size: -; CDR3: CASSADSLLTGELFF; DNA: TGTGCCAGCAGTGCGGACAGTCTTTTGACCGGGGAGCTGTTTTTT
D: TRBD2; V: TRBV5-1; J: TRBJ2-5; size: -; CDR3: CASSGPPAGQETQYF; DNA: TGCGCCAGCAGCGGTCCGCCAGCGGGGCAAGAGACCCAGTACTTC
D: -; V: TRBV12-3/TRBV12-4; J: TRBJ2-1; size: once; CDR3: CASSFGSYNEQFF; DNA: TGTGCCAGCAGTTTTGGGTCCTACAATGAGCAGTTCTTC
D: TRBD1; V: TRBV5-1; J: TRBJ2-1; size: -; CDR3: CASSLASAGGWNEQFF; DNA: TGCGCCAGCAGCTTGGCCTCCGCAGGGGGCTGGAATGAGCAGTTCTTC
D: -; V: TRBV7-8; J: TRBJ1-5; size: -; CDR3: CASSQGPYAQPQHF; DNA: TGTGCCAGCAGCCAAGGTCCATATGCCCAGCCCCAGCATTTT
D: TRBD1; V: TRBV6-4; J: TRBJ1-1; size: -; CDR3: CASSATGQTEAFF; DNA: TGTGCCAGCAGTGCGACGGGACAGACTGAAGCTTTCTTT
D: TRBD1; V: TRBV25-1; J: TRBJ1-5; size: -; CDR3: CASSGGQGEQPQHF; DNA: TGTGCCAGCAGTGGGGGACAGGGCGAACAGCCCCAGCATTTT
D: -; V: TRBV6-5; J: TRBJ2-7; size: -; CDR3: CASSYQGSNEQYF; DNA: TGTGCCAGCAGTTACCAGGGGTCCAACGAGCAGTACTTC
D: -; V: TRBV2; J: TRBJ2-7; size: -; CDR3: CASSGLDQGYYEQYF; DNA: TGTGCCAGCAGTGGCCTCGACCAGGGTTACTACGAGCAGTACTTC
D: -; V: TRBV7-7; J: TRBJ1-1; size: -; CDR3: CASSPTVDTEAFF; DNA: TGTGCCAGCAGCCCTACGGTGGACACTGAAGCTTTCTTT
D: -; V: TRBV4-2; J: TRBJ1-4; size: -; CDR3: CASRSTANEKLFF; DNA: TGTGCCAGCAGGTCGACAGCGAATGAAAAACTGTTTTTT
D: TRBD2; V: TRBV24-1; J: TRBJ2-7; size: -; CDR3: CATSDPGLAAEQYF; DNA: TGTGCCACCAGTGACCCTGGACTAGCAGCCGAGCAGTACTTC
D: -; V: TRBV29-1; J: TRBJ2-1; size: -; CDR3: CSAEWARRGNEQFF; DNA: TGCAGCGCCGAATGGGCTAGAAGGGGCAATGAGCAGTTCTTC
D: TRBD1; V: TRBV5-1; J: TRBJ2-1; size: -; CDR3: CASKGTAHNEQFF; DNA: TGCGCCAGCAAGGGGACAGCCCACAATGAGCAGTTCTTC
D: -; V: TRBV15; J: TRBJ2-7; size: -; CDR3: CATSRDRGPYEQYF; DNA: TGTGCCACCAGCAGAGACAGGGGACCCTACGAGCAGTACTTC
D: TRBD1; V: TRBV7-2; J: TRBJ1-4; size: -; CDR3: CASSFGTAQGEKLFF; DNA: TGTGCCAGCAGCTTCGGGACAGCGCAAGGGGAAAAACTGTTTTTT
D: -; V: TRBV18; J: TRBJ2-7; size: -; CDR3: CASSPQYEQYF; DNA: TGTGCCAGCTCACCACAGTACGAGCAGTACTTC
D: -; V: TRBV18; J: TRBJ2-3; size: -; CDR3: CASSGDSPLITDTQYF; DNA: TGTGCCAGCTCAGGCGACTCGCCTCTCATCACAGATACGCAGTATTTT
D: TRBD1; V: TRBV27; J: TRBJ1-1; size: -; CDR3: CASRRQGLHAEAFF; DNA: TGTGCCAGCAGACGACAGGGATTGCACGCTGAAGCTTTCTTT
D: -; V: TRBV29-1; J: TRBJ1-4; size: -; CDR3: CSDTRGTTTNEKLFF; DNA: TGCAGCGATACTAGGGGGACCACAACTAATGAAAAACTGTTTTTT
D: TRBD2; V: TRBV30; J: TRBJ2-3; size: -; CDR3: CACGVAGGLSDTQYF; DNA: TGTGCCTGCGGAGTAGCGGGAGGGCTCTCAGATACGCAGTATTTT
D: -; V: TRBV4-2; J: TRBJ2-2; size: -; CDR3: CASSVRLVGSGELFF; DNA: TGTGCCAGCAGCGTTAGACTAGTTGGGTCCGGGGAGCTGTTTTTT
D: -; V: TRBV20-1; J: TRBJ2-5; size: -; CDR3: CSAMARETQYF; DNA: TGCAGTGCTATGGCCCGGGAGACCCAGTACTTC
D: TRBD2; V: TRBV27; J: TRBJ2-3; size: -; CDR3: CASSFRAGEGTDTQYF; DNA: TGTGCCAGCAGTTTTAGAGCGGGAGAGGGCACAGATACGCAGTATTTT
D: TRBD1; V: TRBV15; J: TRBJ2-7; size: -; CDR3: CATSSDGSGHRGRLSSYEQYF; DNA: TGTGCCACCAGCAGTGACGGGTCGGGTCACAGGGGACGTCTGAGCTCCTACGAGCAGTACTTC
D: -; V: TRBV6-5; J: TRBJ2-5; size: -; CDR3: CASSYFPGVETQYF; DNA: TGTGCCAGCAGTTACTTTCCGGGGGTCGAGACCCAGTACTTC
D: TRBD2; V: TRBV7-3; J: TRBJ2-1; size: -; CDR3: CASSALPTSGRANEQFF; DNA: TGTGCCAGCAGCGCCCTCCCGACTAGCGGGAGGGCCAATGAGCAGTTCTTC
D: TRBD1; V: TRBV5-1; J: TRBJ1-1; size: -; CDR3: CASSLGQGRLTEAFF; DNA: TGCGCCAGCAGCCTCGGACAGGGGCGTTTGACTGAAGCTTTCTTT
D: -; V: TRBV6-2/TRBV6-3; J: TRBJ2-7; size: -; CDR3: CASSSDGNSYEQYF; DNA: TGTGCCAGCAGTTCGGACGGAAACTCCTACGAGCAGTACTTC
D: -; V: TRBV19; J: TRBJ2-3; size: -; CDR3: CASSIDRAKSDTQYF; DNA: TGTGCCAGTAGTATAGACAGGGCTAAATCAGATACGCAGTATTTT
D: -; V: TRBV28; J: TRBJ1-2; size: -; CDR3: CASSLEGDSYGYTF; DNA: TGTGCCAGCAGTTTGGAAGGGGATTCATATGGCTACACCTTC
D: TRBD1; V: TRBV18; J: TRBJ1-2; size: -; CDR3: CASSPGQGARGGYTF; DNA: TGTGCCAGCTCACCGGGTCAGGGGGCGCGCGGTGGCTACACCTTC
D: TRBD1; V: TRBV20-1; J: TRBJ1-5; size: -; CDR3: CSASTPGQGVQPQHF; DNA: TGCAGTGCCAGTACCCCGGGACAGGGGGTGCAGCCCCAGCATTTT
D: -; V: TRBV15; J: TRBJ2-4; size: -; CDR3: CATSRVRVTGAKNIQYF; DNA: TGTGCCACCAGCAGGGTTCGGGTCACCGGGGCCAAAAACATTCAGTACTTC
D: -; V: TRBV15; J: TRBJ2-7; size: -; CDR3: CATSRDGYEQYF; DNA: TGTGCCACCAGCAGAGATGGGTACGAGCAGTACTTC
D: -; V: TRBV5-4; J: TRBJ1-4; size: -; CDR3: CASSLEGFDGKLFF; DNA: TGTGCCAGCAGCTTGGAAGGGTTTGACGGAAAACTGTTTTTT
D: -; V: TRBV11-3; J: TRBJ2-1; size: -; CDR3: CASSLFTGYEQFF; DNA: TGTGCCAGCAGCTTATTTACGGGGTATGAGCAGTTCTTC
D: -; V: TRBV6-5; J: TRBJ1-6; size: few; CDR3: CASRASTGQSGPLHF; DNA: TGTGCCAGCAGAGCGTCGACAGGCCAAAGCGGACCCCTCCACTTT
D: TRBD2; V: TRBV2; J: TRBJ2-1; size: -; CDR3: CASSDREGEQFF; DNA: TGTGCCAGCAGTGACAGGGAGGGTGAGCAGTTCTTC